This entry features one T cell receptor beta chain sequence. CDR3 length equals 13 residues. Germline loops: CDR1 SGHTA, CDR2 FQGTGA. The V gene lost 5 bases and the J gene lost 0 bases, with 5 bases spanning the gap. The table came from immunoSEQ multiplex PCR; TCRdb's copy has only in-frame clones and leaves some out. The sample holds 150,000 or so clones; 93% are singletons and the top ten take roughly 5.5%. These data are taken from a study of control samples from healthy donors and cancer patients. This rearrangement joins TRBV7-3 to TRBJ1-3; D is unclear. The sequenced material came from blood. This TCR derives from a man between 18 and 35 years old in good health. The CDR3 sequence: CASSPDSGNTIYF. CDR3 in DNA: TGTGCCAGCAGCCCGGACTCTGGAAACACCATATATTTT.